The 32 T cell receptor beta chains below all came from one sample that was sequenced in a study of shared clonotypes between healthy human individuals (dated by TCRdb to 2018 to 2020). The library relied on the immunoSEQ multiplex PCR assay. The table was pulled from immuneACCESS by TCRdb, which kept in-frame rearrangements only. Such tables lose some clones; where checked, under half of the loss comes from unresolved V genes, and the rest has no known cause. The sample contains roughly 660,000 clones, roughly 87% of them found a single time. Approximately 35% of the sample is in the top ten clones. The sample taken for sequencing was memory CD8+ T cells from PBMCs. The label giving this sample's cell subset or site can be read as: CD45RO+ cells pooled with CCR7-negative TemRA cells. These receptors all stem from a man aged 18 to 29 in good health. Some clones in this sample may be carry-over from other donors' samples.

This chain joins TRBV7-9 and TRBJ1-4; maybe TRBD1 (5 bases). The CDR3 runs to 14 residues. Germline CDR1 reads SEHNR; CDR2 reads FQNEAQ (reference sequence). V was shortened by 6 bases and J by 10 bases, with 18 bases between the two germline ends. The CDR3 sequence: CASSAWMNRGKLFF. The CDR3 nucleotides read TGTGCCAGCAGTGCCTGGATGAATAGGGGAAAACTGTTTTTT.

The V and J genes are TRBV9 and TRBJ2-6, with D tentatively TRBD2 (5 bases). The CDR3 has 16 amino acids. V gave up 4 bases and J gave up 1 base, with 12 bases separating them. Germline lookup yields CDR1 SGDLS and CDR2 YYNGEE. This CDR3 reads CASSTRTLSGANVLTF. CDR3 coding DNA: TGTGCCAGCAGCACCCGGACTCTGTCTGGGGCCAACGTCCTGACTTTC.

The gene calls are TRBV5-6 and TRBJ2-1; no firm D call. This CDR3 has 16 amino acids. Germline loops: CDR1 SGHDT, CDR2 YYEEEE. V lost 3 bases and J lost 0, with 13 bases in between. This CDR3 reads CASSSRIGRSYNEQFF. The DNA of the CDR3 is TGTGCCAGCAGCTCACGAATCGGGCGCTCCTACAATGAGCAGTTCTTC.

The gene calls are TRBV5-6 and TRBJ2-2; TRBD1 is a possible D gene (5 bases). Germline assignment: CDR1 SGHDT and CDR2 YYEEEE. Trimming pared 2 bases from V and 6 bases from J, leaving 17 bases between. CDR3 length: 16 residues. The CDR3 reads CASSFQGAFTSGELFF. In nucleotides, the CDR3 is TGTGCCAGCAGCTTTCAAGGGGCATTTACGTCCGGGGAGCTGTTTTTT. The whole variable domain, filled in from reference TRBV5-6 and TRBJ2-2, reads DAGVTQSPTHLIKTRGQQVTLRCSPKSGHDTVSWYQQALGQGPQFIFQYYEEEERQRGNFPDRFSGHQFPNYSSELNVNALLLGDSALYLCASSFQGAFTSGELFFGEGSRLTVL.

The J gene is TRBJ1-2, the V gene TRBV7-9; no definite D call. The CDR3 sequence is 13 residues long. Trimming removed 1 base at V and 0 bases at J, with 3 bases between. Germline CDR1 and CDR2: SEHNR and FQNEAQ (reference sequence). The CDR3, as DNA: TGTGCCAGCAGCTTAGTGCCTAACTATGGCTACACCTTC. Its protein product is CASSLVPNYGYTF.

The chain is built from TRBV6-6 and TRBJ2-5; D call uncertain. Trimming took off 0 bases at V and 2 bases at J, with 10 bases between the two ends. The CDR3 extends over 15 amino acids. From germline, CDR1 is MNHNY and CDR2 SVGAGI (reference sequence). The CDR3 nucleotides are TGTGCCAGCAGTTACTCGGTGAGAGTTCAAGAGACCCAGTACTTC. Translation: CASSYSVRVQETQYF.

In its sample, this clone was seen many times. The chain uses TRBV11-2 and TRBJ2-1; D perhaps matches TRBD2 (5 bases). CDR3 length equals 12 residues. Trimming stripped 6 bases from V and 10 bases from J, with 13 bases between. The germline V gene has CDR1 SGHAT and CDR2 FQNNGV. CDR3: CASRPDSREQFF. The DNA for the CDR3 is TGTGCCAGCAGGCCGGACTCCAGGGAGCAGTTCTTC.

The rearrangement joins TRBV7-2 to TRBJ2-1, with TRBD2 matching 7 bases. The trim removed 8 bases at V and 10 bases at J, leaving 11 bases unmatched. Germline V gene data show CDR1 as SGHTA and CDR2 as FQGNSA. The CDR3 covers 13 residues. The CDR3 is CASRFRGEGEQFF. Here the CDR3 DNA reads TGTGCCAGCCGATTCCGAGGGGAGGGGGAGCAGTTCTTC.

As to this clone: The junction and the germline gene differ at one end; a read error may be behind it. The rearrangement links TRBV5-1 to TRBJ1-2, with 7 bases lining up with TRBD1. The CDR3 totals 16 residues. CDR1 is SGHRS and CDR2 is YFSETQ in the germline V gene. CDR3 loop: CASSFFYRDSGYGYTF. The CDR3 DNA is TGTGCCAGCAGCTTCTTTTACCGGGACAGCGGGTATGGCTACACCTTC.

The chain links TRBV28 to TRBJ1-2; no clear D gene. The CDR3 sequence is 14 residues long. Germline CDR1 reads MDHEN; CDR2 reads SYDVKM. Trimming removed 2 bases from V and 2 bases from J, with 9 bases in between. CDR3 sequence (DNA): TGTGCCAGCAGTTTAGTGCCACTGAACTATGGCTACACCTTC. Translating it yields CASSLVPLNYGYTF.

This sequence joins TRBV4-3 and TRBJ1-1; no definite D call. Trimming shortened V by 4 bases and J by 3 bases, and 15 bases separated the two germline ends. Germline assignment: CDR1 LGHNA and CDR2 YSLEER. This CDR3 has 15 residues. The CDR3 region has the DNA TGCGCCAGCAGCCCGGGAGCCACCTACGACACTGAAGCTTTCTTT. Translation gives CASSPGATYDTEAFF.

The chain links TRBV7-8 to TRBJ2-2; the D gene is possibly TRBD2 (5 bases). Germline-derived CDR1 and CDR2 are SGHVS and FQNEAQ. Trimming removed 2 bases from V and 7 bases from J, with 5 bases in between. The CDR3 is 12 residues long. The CDR3 DNA reads TGTGCCAGCAGCTTACGGGGCGGGGAGCTGTTTTTT. Encoded protein: CASSLRGGELFF.

Only one count was recorded for this clone. This sequence joins TRBV10-1 and TRBJ2-7; D unclear. CDR1 is WNHNN, CDR2 SYGVQD, per germline (reference sequence). This CDR3 region has 13 residues. Trimming removed 3 bases from V and 1 base from J, with 7 bases in between. Here the CDR3 reads CASSDDRSYEQYF. CDR3 coding DNA: TGCGCCAGCAGTGACGACCGATCCTACGAGCAGTACTTC.

This clone was seen only once. The chain couples TRBV6-5 to TRBJ1-1, with D perhaps matching TRBD1 (6 bases). The germline V gene has CDR1 MNHEY and CDR2 SVGAGI. This CDR3 comprises 13 residues. Trimming removed 11 bases from V and 6 bases from J, with 19 bases in between. CDR3 sequence (DNA): TGTGCCGCCGGAGAAGGGGGTCTATCTGAAGCTTTCTTT. Amino acid sequence: CAAGEGGLSEAFF.

The chain employs TRBV2 and TRBJ2-5; D ambiguous. Trimming took 3 bases from V and 1 from J, leaving 6 bases between them. Germline assignment: CDR1 SNHLY and CDR2 FYNNEI. The CDR3 totals 13 residues. CDR3 in amino acids: CASSDHTQETQYF. The DNA for the CDR3 is TGTGCCAGCAGTGACCATACCCAAGAGACCCAGTACTTC.

This sequence joins TRBV9 and TRBJ1-1; TRBD1 matches at 11 bases. The junction had 6 bases not matched to a gene; V was cut back by 4 bases and J by 4 bases. Germline assignment: CDR1 SGDLS and CDR2 YYNGEE. The CDR3 is 15 residues long. CDR3 amino acids: CASSLYGTGGTEAFF. DNA for the CDR3: TGTGCCAGCAGCTTATACGGGACAGGGGGCACTGAAGCTTTCTTT.

The rearrangement joins TRBV13 to TRBJ2-3, with D possibly TRBD2 on 5 matching bases. Trimming left V 8 bases short and J 4 bases short, with 16 bases between. The length of the CDR3 is 14 residues. Germline CDR1 is PRHDT and CDR2 is FYEKMQ (reference sequence). The CDR3, as DNA: TGTGCCAGCCTAGCTCAGGCCGGCGCAGATACGCAGTATTTT. Protein sequence: CASLAQAGADTQYF.

V is TRBV28 and J is TRBJ2-7, with 9 bases fitting TRBD1. Unmatched junction bases numbered 4, after V lost 2 bases and J lost 5 bases. CDR1 is MDHEN, CDR2 SYDVKM, per germline. The CDR3 length is 14 residues. The CDR3 coding sequence is TGTGCCAGCAGTTTAAACAGGGGGCCAGACGAGCAGTACTTC. Translated, it gives CASSLNRGPDEQYF.

The chain recombines TRBV6-6 with TRBJ1-5; maybe TRBD1 (5 bases). The CDR3 contains 14 residues. Germline CDR1 reads MNHNY; CDR2 reads SVGAGI (reference sequence). Trimming pared 5 bases from V and 4 bases from J, leaving 12 bases between. CDR3 sequence (DNA): TGTGCCAGCAGTCCCGTGGGGGGTAATCAGCCCCAGCATTTT. Its translation is CASSPVGGNQPQHF.

The chain recombines TRBV2 with TRBJ1-5; unclear D gene. Germline V gives CDR1 SNHLY, CDR2 FYNNEI. The CDR3 has 14 residues. The V and J ends lost 4 bases and 4 bases respectively, with 11 bases between them. The CDR3 here is CASSAAGLNQPQHF. CDR3 nucleotides: TGTGCCAGCAGTGCCGCAGGTCTGAATCAGCCCCAGCATTTT.

The rearrangement uses TRBV28 and TRBJ2-2; 7 bases match TRBD2. This CDR3 spans 19 amino acids. V shed 6 bases, J shed 2 bases, and the junction held 18 bases outside the gene matches. Per germline, CDR1 MDHEN and CDR2 SYDVKM. The CDR3 nucleotides read TGTGCCAGCAGCCCTTATAGGAGGCTAGCGGAACTCAACACCGGGGAGCTGTTTTTT. Translating gives CASSPYRRLAELNTGELFF.

The chain couples TRBV6-5 to TRBJ2-7; D may be TRBD2 (6 bases). CDR1 MNHEY and CDR2 SVGAGI come from the germline V gene. The CDR3 loop spans 14 amino acids. Trimming pared 0 bases from V and 7 bases from J, leaving 13 bases between. This CDR3 reads CASSYSRTTGEQYF. The CDR3 nucleotides are TGTGCCAGCAGTTACTCCCGGACTACCGGGGAGCAGTACTTC.

The rearrangement uses TRBV2 and TRBJ2-2, with a possible D match to TRBD2 (5 bases). CDR3 size: 13 residues. The V gene lost 8 bases and the J gene lost 2 bases, with 9 bases spanning the gap. The germline CDR1 and CDR2 sequences are SNHLY and FYNNEI. CDR3 DNA sequence: TGTGCCAGCTCTGGACTCAACACCGGGGAGCTGTTTTTT. This codes for CASSGLNTGELFF.

Only one count was recorded for this clone. A read error may produce the germline difference seen at one junction end. The chain recombines TRBV30 with TRBJ1-4; maybe TRBD1 (6 bases). Germline V lookup: CDR1 GTSNPN, CDR2 SVGIG (reference sequence). This CDR3 spans 13 amino acids. The CDR3 sequence is CGAQGQLREKLFF. The CDR3 DNA sequence: TGCGGGGCCCAGGGACAACTCCGGGAAAAACTGTTTTTT.

Only one count was recorded for this clone. J is TRBJ1-4 and V is TRBV28, with D perhaps TRBD1 (6 bases). The CDR3 sequence is 16 residues long. With 2 bases removed from V and 8 bases from J, the gap between germline ends came to 18 bases. Germline V gives CDR1 MDHEN, CDR2 SYDVKM. The CDR3 nucleotides are TGTGCCAGCAGTTTACTGGTCCACAGGGTGCAGGAAAAACTGTTTTTT. Amino acids: CASSLLVHRVQEKLFF.

The J gene is TRBJ2-7, the V gene TRBV28; D ambiguous. This CDR3 is built from 13 residues. Trimming shortened V by 3 bases and J by 0 bases, and 6 bases separated the two germline ends. From germline, CDR1 is MDHEN and CDR2 SYDVKM. The CDR3 reads CASSFFNSYEQYF. As DNA, the CDR3 is TGTGCCAGCAGTTTTTTCAACTCCTACGAGCAGTACTTC.

The rearrangement joins TRBV19 to TRBJ2-7, with TRBD1 matching over 9 bases. The CDR3 spans 14 residues. The junction had 6 bases not matched to a gene; V was cut back by 6 bases and J by 3 bases. From germline, CDR1 is LNHDA and CDR2 SQIVND (reference sequence). The CDR3 DNA follows: TGTGCCAGTAGCTTTGGGACAGGGAACTACGAGCAGTACTTC. Translating gives CASSFGTGNYEQYF.

The chain's CDR3 is CASSRTGSYTGELFF. The CDR3 coding sequence is TGCGCCAGCAGTCGAACTGGCTCCTACACCGGGGAGCTGTTTTTT. The V and J genes are TRBV4-3 and TRBJ2-2; D call uncertain. V was clipped by 6 bases and J by 3 bases, with 14 bases between them. The CDR3 consists of 15 residues. Looked up from germline, CDR1 is LGHNA and CDR2 is YSLEER.

CDR3 nucleotides: TGTGCCAGCAGCTTAAGTTGGGGAACTGGGGCTGAAGCTTTCTTT. It specifies CASSLSWGTGAEAFF. The chain employs TRBV7-3 and TRBJ1-1; D not resolved. The CDR3 covers 15 residues. Trimming removed 1 base at V and 6 bases at J, with 15 bases between. Germline CDR1 and CDR2: SGHTA and FQGTGA.

This clone was seen a single time. The chain links TRBV4-2 to TRBJ2-1, with 7 nucleotides matching TRBD1. This CDR3 has 14 amino acids. Germline trimming cut 4 bases from V and 6 bases from J; bases unmatched to any gene: 6. CDR1 and CDR2 from the germline V gene are LGHNA and YNFKEQ. The chain's CDR3 is CASSLLNRGNEQFF. The CDR3 nucleotides read TGTGCCAGCAGCCTATTAAACAGGGGCAATGAGCAGTTCTTC.

V gene TRBV30 combines with J gene TRBJ2-7; D possibly uses TRBD1 or TRBD2 (5 bases each). The CDR3 consists of 15 residues. Trimming took 7 bases from V and 7 from J, leaving 26 bases between them. Germline-derived CDR1 and CDR2 are GTSNPN and SVGIG (reference sequence). CDR3 in amino acids: CASREGPRGTMEQYF. CDR3 bases: TGTGCCTCACGAGAGGGACCGAGGGGTACGATGGAGCAGTACTTC.

This chain uses TRBV9 with TRBJ2-7; TRBD2 agrees at 7 bases. Germline CDR1 SGDLS, CDR2 YYNGEE. This CDR3 has 14 residues. Germline trimming cut 0 bases from V and 5 bases from J; bases unmatched to any gene: 5. The DNA of the CDR3 is TGTGCCAGCAGCGTAGGCGCGGGAGTCCACGAGCAGTACTTC. Amino acid sequence: CASSVGAGVHEQYF.